This TCR beta chain was sequenced in a study of T cell repertoires in ileal Crohn's disease (dated 2019 in TCRdb). Concerning the study at large: Median disease duration was about eight years, and about 36% of patients were identified as active smokers at the time of surgery. The study was conducted in parallel with a multicentre cohort built to find predictors of early endoscopic recurrence after ileocolonic resection. TCR repertoire analysis was performed in approximately 52 Crohn's disease patients drawn from a prospective multicentre cohort. Roughly half of the patients were given postoperative therapy, with around 11 receiving thiopurines and 18 receiving anti-TNF agents. Endoscopic postoperative recurrence was defined as a Rutgeerts score above i0. Every patient underwent surgery because of a complication, which was stricturing disease in around 61% and penetrating disease in around 40%. The study sequenced 171 mucosal samples from 55 or so patients, taken at several locations on the surgical specimen and at postoperative endoscopy. Paper-wide results and their limitations: More high-frequency clones were carried by sorted CD8 T cells than by CD4 T cells, suggesting that mucosal expansions were mainly CD8. A significantly higher proportion of clonal expansions was observed in active smokers at surgery than in non-smokers (roughly 27% vs 19%, p=0.02). Endoscopic recurrence was found to be associated with higher high-frequency clone percentages at surgery, and recurrence was observed in all patients with clonality above 26.8% (18/57). Mucosal CD4 and CD8 T cells were sorted and sequenced only in a subgroup of patients, whose size was not stated.

Reading from cysteine to phenylalanine, the CDR3 counts 14 amino acids. Here the CDR3 DNA is all that survives: 42 bases in frame from base 1. CDR1 MNHEY and CDR2 SMNVEV are derived from the germline V gene (reference sequence). V is cut back by 4 bases and J by 7 bases, with 9 bases in the junction unmatched. Five hundred nanograms of biopsy DNA per sample were submitted for commercial TCRB immunosequencing. Adaptive Biotechnology amplified the CDR3 regions from genomic DNA with a two-step multiplex PCR designed to control amplification bias. The first PCR used primers for every V and J gene segment; the second PCR added barcodes and Illumina adapters. CDR3 libraries were sequenced using an Illumina instrument. The paper's data handling went like this. The analysis drew on both the pipelines supplied by the vendor and custom analysis of the raw data in R/Bioconductor running R version 3.3.0. Clonality, which ranges from 0 to 1, was calculated as the inverse of the normalised Shannon entropy across all productive clones. High-frequency clones were defined as the repertoire share of the top 100 clones, retaining only clones passing a 95% confidence test. Overlap between samples was measured with the Morisita-Horn index, while repertoire diversity was measured with the Simpson index. TCRdb retrieved this table from immuneACCESS and kept in-frame rearrangements only. Not all clones are present; in checked studies, unresolved V genes account for under half, and no reason is known for the remainder. The V and J calls and clone size are taken from that table; D and trimming were inferred from the DNA. A total of 910 or so clones appear in this sample, 83% of them only once. In total, the top ten clones hold 14% of the sample.

To be eligible, patients had to be adults with ileal or ileocolonic Crohn's disease and an indication for ileocolonic resection. Whole ileal mucosal biopsies were stored frozen at -80°C before DNA extraction. A TRizol-based method was used to extract genomic DNA from the frozen whole biopsies, and the DNA was quantified with a NanoDrop 2000 spectrophotometer. This clone has just one count. Its antigen remains unidentified. No base-level quality is on record; no much larger clone is a single base apart. The sequencing input was ileal tissue. This sequence originates from an adult with Crohn's disease. The V gene is TRBV27 and the J gene is TRBJ1-2; 7 nucleotides in the junction match TRBD1. The DNA reads as follows: TGTGCCAGCAGTTCGCTAGACAGGGTGGGTGGCTACACCTTC. It translates as CASSSLDRVGGYTF.